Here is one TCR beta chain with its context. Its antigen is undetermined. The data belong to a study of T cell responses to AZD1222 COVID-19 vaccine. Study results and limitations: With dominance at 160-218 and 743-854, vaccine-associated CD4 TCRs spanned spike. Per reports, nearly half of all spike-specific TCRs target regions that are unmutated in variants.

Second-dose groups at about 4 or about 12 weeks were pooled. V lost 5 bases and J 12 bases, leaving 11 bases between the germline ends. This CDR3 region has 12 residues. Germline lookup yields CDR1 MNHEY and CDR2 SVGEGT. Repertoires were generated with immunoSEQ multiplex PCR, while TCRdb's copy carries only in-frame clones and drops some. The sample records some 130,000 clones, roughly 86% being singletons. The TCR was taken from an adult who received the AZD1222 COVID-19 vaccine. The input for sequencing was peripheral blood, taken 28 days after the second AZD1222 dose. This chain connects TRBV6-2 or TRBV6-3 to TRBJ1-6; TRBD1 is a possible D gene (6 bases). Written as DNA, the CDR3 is TGTGCCAGCAGTGACCAGGGGTTACCCCTCCACTTT. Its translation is CASSDQGLPLHF.